Shown below are 8 T cell receptor beta chains from a single sample sequenced in a study of control samples from healthy donors and cancer patients. Libraries were prepared by immunoSEQ multiplex PCR; TCRdb keeps only in-frame clonotypes and omits some of them. Among 100,000 to 150,000 clones listed, roughly 90% were seen once. The material sequenced was blood. These receptors all come from a woman in her forties or fifties in good health.

CDR3 nucleotide sequence: TGTGCCAGCAGCTTAGTCGCTGGGGCGAACACTGAAGCTTTCTTT. It codes for CASSLVAGANTEAFF. The chain is built from TRBV7-6 and TRBJ1-1; weak D call: TRBD1 (5 bases). The CDR3 contains 15 residues. Trimming took 1 base from V and 1 from J, leaving 10 bases between them. Germline CDR1 SGHVS, CDR2 FNYEAQ.

The chain is built from TRBV25-1 and TRBJ2-7, with D perhaps TRBD1 or TRBD2 (5 bases each). Germline-derived CDR1 and CDR2 are MGHDK and SYGVNS. This CDR3 is built from 15 residues. Trimming stripped 4 bases from V and 1 base from J, with 14 bases between. The CDR3 sequence is CASSAAGSLSYEQYF. The CDR3 nucleotides are TGTGCCAGCAGTGCGGCAGGGAGCCTTTCCTACGAGCAGTACTTC.

The CDR3: CASSQGAADSYEQYF. In DNA form, the CDR3 reads TGCGCCAGCAGCCAGGGGGCAGCTGACTCCTACGAGCAGTACTTC. This rearrangement joins TRBV5-1 to TRBJ2-7; 8 positions match TRBD1. This CDR3 is built from 15 residues. Germline lookup yields CDR1 SGHRS and CDR2 YFSETQ. V gave up 4 bases and J gave up 0 bases; unmatched junction bases: 6.

This clone was seen a handful of times. The CDR3 coding sequence is TGTGCCAGCAGGGTGGGGAGTCAGCCCCAGCATTTT. Amino acids: CASRVGSQPQHF. The rearrangement uses TRBV28 and TRBJ1-5; D not resolved. This CDR3 is built from 12 residues. Per the germline V gene, CDR1 is MDHEN and CDR2 is SYDVKM. Trimming cost V 6 bases and J 6 bases, with 9 bases left between them.

J is TRBJ2-1 and V is TRBV6-1, with D unresolved. The V gene lost 2 bases and the J gene lost 13 bases, with 18 bases spanning the gap. The CDR3 length is 14 residues. The germline V gene encodes CDR1 MNHNS and CDR2 SASEGT. CDR3 nucleotide sequence: TGTGCCAGCAGTGAAAAGATCAACCCCCCGGCCCAGTTCTTC. Amino acid sequence: CASSEKINPPAQFF.

This chain connects TRBV19 to TRBJ2-5; 8 nucleotides match TRBD2. V lost 4 bases, J lost 5 bases, and 6 bases stayed unmatched. CDR1 is LNHDA and CDR2 is SQIVND in the germline V gene (reference sequence). The CDR3 loop spans 14 amino acids. The CDR3 DNA sequence: TGTGCCAGTAGTACAGCGGGGGTCCTTGAGACCCAGTACTTC. Protein: CASSTAGVLETQYF.

This clone was detected a few times. The chain has TRBV28 and TRBJ2-5; 9 nucleotides match TRBD1. Germline assignment: CDR1 MDHEN and CDR2 SYDVKM. Trimming cost V 5 bases and J 2 bases; bases outside gene matches: 9. The CDR3 is 16 residues long. This chain's CDR3 is CASSNRDREPQETQYF. In nucleotides, the CDR3 is TGTGCCAGCAGTAACCGGGACAGGGAGCCGCAAGAGACCCAGTACTTC.

The V gene is TRBV2, the J gene TRBJ2-7; no reliable D call. V was shortened by 4 bases and J by 6 bases, with 7 bases between the two germline ends. Germline V gives CDR1 SNHLY, CDR2 FYNNEI. This CDR3 spans 11 amino acids. CDR3 DNA: TGTGCCAGCAGTGGACGGATCGAGCAGTACTTC. This translates into CASSGRIEQYF.